This TCR beta chain is from a study of regulatory T cells in long-lasting Graves disease. Overall study results and limits: Graves' patients with persistent disease showed TCR diversity lower than patients newly diagnosed.

iRepertoire HTBI primers and Arm-PCR of CDR3 regions built TCR beta libraries. MiXCR, applied by TCRdb to the multiplex PCR reads, yields one record per CDR3 protein. The data show over 500,000 distinct CDR3 sequences, around 17% seen once. Time point noted: newly diagnosed GD, antithyroid drugs for less than 3 months. The authors made the TCR library using RNA they extracted from PBMCs. As for this clonotype: Its antigen is undetermined.

Germline assignment: CDR1 LGHDT and CDR2 YNNKEL (reference sequence). This CDR3 spans 15 amino acids. V gave up 4 bases and J gave up 12 bases, with 23 bases separating them. These data are also associated with another study on T cells in Graves' hyperthyroidism and ophthalmopathy. That report adds: Patients counted as stable if ophthalmopathy did not develop within 18 months. In the blood, most expanded thyroid clonotypes above 0.001 appeared as well.

The receptor comes from a woman under 40 with Graves disease. Sample: peripheral blood mononuclear cells (PBMCs), taken at new diagnosis, from a patient treated with antithyroid drugs. This rearrangement joins TRBV3-1 to TRBJ2-3; D not resolved. The CDR3 nucleotides are TGTGCCAGCAGCCCGCTAAGAGACCCCGTCATGGGTCAGTATTTT. Protein product: CASSPLRDPVMGQYF.